A selection of T cell receptor beta chains follows, all from one sample in a study of Graves' ophthalmopathy and Graves' hyperthyroidism. One entry per CDR3 protein, called by TCRdb with MiXCR from the multiplex PCR reads. Among about 640,000 distinct CDR3 sequences listed, about 41% were seen once. The sequencing sample was made of peripheral blood. The source is an adult man with Graves' ophthalmopathy. The CDR3 runs from the conserved cysteine through the conserved F or W. Fields, in order: D gene, V gene, J gene, clone size, CDR3 DNA, CDR3 protein. D genes are given only for firm matches. Size tells how often a clone was seen (once, few, many) or the class of an expanded clone, and some rows leave it out.

TRBD1	TRBV7-7	TRBJ2-6	many	TGTGCCAGCAGCTCATCATCCGGGACAGGGACCGGGGCCAACGTCCTGACTTTC	CASSSSSGTGTGANVLTF
TRBD2	TRBV15	TRBJ2-5	-	TGTGCTAGCATCCGCGGGAGTTTCCAAGAGACCCAGTACTTC	CASIRGSFQETQYF
-	TRBV2	TRBJ1-4	-	TGTGCCAGCAAAGGGGGGATGTATGAAAAACTGTTTTTT	CASKGGMYEKLFF
TRBD1	TRBV2	TRBJ2-5	many	TGTGCCAGCAGTGGGACAGGAGTACAAGAGACCCAGTACTTC	CASSGTGVQETQYF
-	TRBV12-3/TRBV12-4	TRBJ1-5	many	TGTGCCAGCAGCCCCCTCAATAGCAATCAGCCCCAGCATTTT	CASSPLNSNQPQHF
TRBD1	TRBV11-3	TRBJ1-4	-	TGTGCCAGCAGCTTAGGATTCAGGGGGCCTGATGAAAAACTGTTTTTT	CASSLGFRGPDEKLFF
-	TRBV24-1	TRBJ2-2	many	TGTGCCACCAGTGGCGAAACGGGATACACCGGGGAGCTGTTTTTT	CATSGETGYTGELFF
-	TRBV15	TRBJ2-5	many	TGTGCCACCAGCAGAGATCTTGGACCCCAAGAGACCCAGTACTTC	CATSRDLGPQETQYF
TRBD1	TRBV29-1	TRBJ1-1	-	TGCAGCGGGCACAGGGGGGAGAACACTGAAGCTTTCTTT	CSGHRGENTEAFF
TRBD2	TRBV9	TRBJ2-7	many	TGCGCCAGCAGCTTGGGAGCGGGGAGCTCCTACGAGCAGTACTTC	CASSLGAGSSYEQYF
TRBD2	TRBV19	TRBJ2-5	few	TGTGCCAGTAGTCTGGGGGGGAAGACCCAGTACTTC	CASSLGGKTQYF
-	TRBV19	TRBJ2-7	many	TGTGCCAGTAGTTGGGGAAGGGGCTCCTACGAGCAGTACTTC	CASSWGRGSYEQYF
-	TRBV20-1	TRBJ1-4	-	TGCAGTGCTAGGGGTCGCAGGCGGGCAGGTGGTGAAAAACTGTTTTTT	CSARGRRRAGGEKLFF
TRBD1	TRBV2	TRBJ2-2	few	TGTGCCAGCAGAAGACAGGGCCTAGGGACCGGGGAGCTGTTTTTT	CASRRQGLGTGELFF
-	TRBV11-2	TRBJ2-5	many	TGTGCCAGCAGCCAGCCGGGGCTAGAGACCCAGTACTTC	CASSQPGLETQYF
-	TRBV9	TRBJ1-5	many	TGTGCCAGCAGCCCAGAGGGCGGATCTCGGCCCCAGCATTTT	CASSPEGGSRPQHF
-	TRBV2	TRBJ2-7	-	TGCGCCAGCAGCTCCTACGGGACACCCTACGAGCAGCACTTC	CASSSYGTPYEQHF
TRBD1	TRBV2	TRBJ1-4	-	TGTGCCAGCAGACCCGGGACAGGGACGGATATTTCACTGTTTTTT	CASRPGTGTDISLFF
-	TRBV25-1	TRBJ1-1	many	TGTGCCAGCAGTGGAGGGGGGGACTTGAACACTGAAGCTTTCTTT	CASSGGGDLNTEAFF
-	TRBV9	TRBJ1-6	few	TGTGCCAGCAGCCAAGTCTTCGTTTCGGGCCCCCATTCACCCCTCCACTTT	CASSQVFVSGPHSPLHF
-	TRBV2	TRBJ1-5	-	TGTGCCAGCTTGGGATATAGCAATCAGCCCCAGCATTTT	CASLGYSNQPQHF
-	TRBV29-1	TRBJ1-1	-	TGCTGCTCGTGGGGAGGAGGGGACACTGAAGCTTTCTTT	CCSWGGGDTEAFF
-	TRBV9	TRBJ1-6	many	TGTGCCAGCAGCGTAGGGACGGTAAATAATTCACCCCTCCACTTT	CASSVGTVNNSPLHF
-	TRBV10-3	TRBJ1-4	many	TGTGCCATAAGGACAGCAACTAATGAAAAACTGTTTTTT	CAIRTATNEKLFF
-	TRBV5-1	TRBJ2-2	many	TGCGCCAGCAGCCCCTTAACAGGAACTACCGGGGAGCTGTTTTTT	CASSPLTGTTGELFF
-	TRBV2	TRBJ1-4	-	TGTGCCAGCAGCTCCAGTTACAAACTGTTTTTT	CASSSSYKLFF
-	TRBV4-3	TRBJ1-2	few	TGCGCCAGCAGCCAAGCTGGCGCAGACTATGGCTACACCTTC	CASSQAGADYGYTF
-	TRBV2	TRBJ1-4	many	TGTGCCAGCAGGCCGGACGAGGAAAAACTGTTTTTT	CASRPDEEKLFF
TRBD1	TRBV12-3/TRBV12-4	TRBJ1-2	many	TGTGCCAGCAATAGACAGGGCCAGGGCTACACCTTC	CASNRQGQGYTF
-	TRBV9	TRBJ1-6	many	TGTGCCAGCAGCCAACTAGACCAGAATTCACCCCTCCACTTT	CASSQLDQNSPLHF
-	TRBV5-1	TRBJ2-5	-	TGCGCCAGCAACGGGGAGACCCAGTACTTC	CASNGETQYF
TRBD1	TRBV2	TRBJ2-7	-	TGCGCCAGCAGGGAAACAGGGGACGACGAGCGGTACTTC	CASRETGDDERYF
-	TRBV20-1	TRBJ1-5	many	TGCAGTGCTAAGGGTGGTAGCAATCAGCCCCAGCATTTT	CSAKGGSNQPQHF
TRBD1	TRBV19	TRBJ1-5	many	TGTGCCAGTAGTATGCGGGACAGGGGGCGACAGCCCCAGCATTTT	CASSMRDRGRQPQHF
-	TRBV20-1	TRBJ1-6	many	TGCAGTGCTAGAGACAGGGTTGAGATTTCACCCCTCCACTTT	CSARDRVEISPLHF
-	TRBV20-1	TRBJ2-7	many	TGCAGTGCTTCCCGATTGGACGACGAGCAGTACTTC	CSASRLDDEQYF
TRBD1	TRBV20-1	TRBJ1-1	-	TGCAGTGCCCCAAGGCCGGGACAGATGAACACTGAAGCTTTCTTT	CSAPRPGQMNTEAFF
-	TRBV7-3	TRBJ1-2	once	TGTGCCAGCAGCTTAACTCAGGGACTGACTTATGGCTACACCTTC	CASSLTQGLTYGYTF
TRBD1	TRBV11-2	TRBJ1-6	-	TGTGCCAGCAGCTTGGACAGGGGGAAGAATTCACCCCTCCACTTT	CASSLDRGKNSPLHF
-	TRBV10-3	TRBJ1-2	many	TGTGCCATCAGCGCAGACCGGGACCCCGGATCCTATGGCTACACCTTC	CAISADRDPGSYGYTF
-	TRBV9	TRBJ1-2	-	TGCGCCAGCAACCAAGTACCAGAGGACTATGGCTACACCTTC	CASNQVPEDYGYTF
TRBD1	TRBV19	TRBJ2-5	many	TGTGCCAGTAGTATTAGCGGCAGGGGGCAGGAGACCCAGTACTTC	CASSISGRGQETQYF
-	TRBV6-2/TRBV6-3	TRBJ1-5	few	TGTGCCAGTGGGACACTTAACAATCAGCCCCAGCATTTT	CASGTLNNQPQHF
-	TRBV5-1	TRBJ2-7	few	TGCGCCAGCAGCTTGGCCGGGTCTAGCTCCTACGAGCAGTACTTC	CASSLAGSSSYEQYF
-	TRBV10-3	TRBJ1-6	-	TGTGCCATCAGTGAGTCGACAGTTGGGATCTCACCCCTCCACTTT	CAISESTVGISPLHF
-	TRBV10-3	TRBJ2-5	many	TGTGCCATCAGTGAGACGCCGTGGGACGACCAAGAGACCCAGTACTTC	CAISETPWDDQETQYF
TRBD2	TRBV19	TRBJ2-7	once	TGTGCCAGTAGGAGGACAGGGACTAGCGGCTTCTACGAGCAGTACTTC	CASRRTGTSGFYEQYF
TRBD1	TRBV7-3	TRBJ2-7	few	TGTGCCAGCAGCTTACGGGGCGGGACAGGGGACTACGAGCAGTACTTC	CASSLRGGTGDYEQYF
-	TRBV12-3/TRBV12-4	TRBJ1-5	many	TGTGCCAGCAGTCCCCCCCCTGGCAATCAGCCCCAGCATTTT	CASSPPPGNQPQHF
-	TRBV6-5	TRBJ1-1	many	TGTGCCAGCACCTTTGGAACGAACACTGAAGCTTTCTTT	CASTFGTNTEAFF
TRBD1	TRBV2	TRBJ1-4	many	TGTGCCAGCAGTGACGTGGACAGGGAGGGAGAAAAACTGTTTTTT	CASSDVDREGEKLFF
-	TRBV5-1	TRBJ1-2	-	TGCGCCAGCAGCTTGGTGGCAGAAGGCTACACCTTC	CASSLVAEGYTF